This TCR beta chain originates from a study of patients and donors after allogeneic stem cell transplantation. Trimming removed 5 bases from V and 5 bases from J; junction bases left unmatched: 11. The CDR3 is made up of 16 amino acids. Germline V gives CDR1 SGHRS, CDR2 YFSETQ. TCRdb called the RT-PCR reads again in MiXCR, with one record for every CDR3 protein. The data contain about 230,000 distinct CDR3 sequences, around an eighth of them singletons. This chain connects TRBV5-1 to TRBJ2-1, with 9 bases fitting TRBD2. Specimen: blood, either unsorted or a sorted T cell fraction (not recorded which). The source of this sequence is a human donor who was either an allogeneic HSCT recipient or a stem cell or donor lymphocyte infusion donor (not recorded which). It is not recorded whose cells these are; they may come from a transplant donor. The CDR3 coding sequence is TGCGCCAGCAGGGCCCTGGGCGGGAGGGCCCACAATGAGCAGTTCTTC. Translating it yields CASRALGGRAHNEQFF.